This T cell receptor (beta chain) stems from a study of human T cells and chemical hapten exposure. TCRdb reanalysed the RACE reads using MiXCR and keeps one entry per CDR3 protein. The sample has 300,000 to 400,000 distinct CDR3 sequences, 5.1% seen once; the top ten hold just over 2.5%. This clonotype has ten or more counts. There are 18 residues in the CDR3. Germline V gene lookup returns CDR1 MDHEN and CDR2 SYDVKM. V was pared by 6 bases and J by 5 bases, with 23 bases between. The time point: pre-sensitization, week 0. Treatment indicated: therapeutic diphenylcyclopropenone sensitization with weekly scalp DPC.

The sequence was obtained from a woman aged 45 to 65 with alopecia areata. Some clones in this sample may be carry-over from other donors' samples. The sample in question was whole blood, obtained in connection with sensitization to the hapten diphenylcyclopropenone (DPC). The V and J genes are TRBV28 and TRBJ1-6, with TRBD1 as a possible D gene (5 bases). The CDR3 sequence: CASSYEGPWHPDNSPLHF. CDR3 in DNA: TGTGCCAGCAGCTATGAGGGGCCGTGGCATCCGGATAATTCACCCCTCCACTTT.